What follows are 15 T cell receptor beta chains derived from one specimen sequenced in a study of blood T cell repertoires in COVID-19. The assay was immunoSEQ multiplex PCR, and TCRdb's table has in-frame clones only and misses some. The repertoire consists of a few hundred thousand clones, with approximately 88% occurring once and the leading ten covering about 7%. The source material was peripheral blood. These receptors came from a woman in her twenties or thirties who had recovered from COVID-19.

The table lists this clone with a count of one. This chain links TRBV27 with TRBJ1-2; 10 bases align to TRBD1. From germline, CDR1 is MNHEY and CDR2 SMNVEV (reference sequence). This CDR3 has 15 residues. Trimming removed 5 bases from V and 1 base from J; junction bases left unmatched: 4. The CDR3 sequence: CASSPTGGVNYGYTF. Written as DNA, the CDR3 is TGTGCCAGCAGTCCGACAGGGGGCGTTAACTATGGCTACACCTTC.

V gene TRBV3-1 (or the pseudogene TRBV3-2) combines with J gene TRBJ1-3; D not certain. V gave up 2 bases and J gave up 1 base, with 3 bases separating them. The germline V gene has CDR1 LGHDT and CDR2 YNNKEL (reference sequence). This CDR3 has 13 residues. The CDR3 DNA reads as TGTGCCAGCAGCCAACATTCTGGAAACACCATATATTTT. Translating gives CASSQHSGNTIYF.

This chain connects TRBV27 to TRBJ1-4; possibly TRBD1 for D (5 bases). The CDR3 extends over 13 amino acids. Looked up from germline, CDR1 is MNHEY and CDR2 is SMNVEV (reference sequence). The V gene lost 7 bases and the J gene lost 7 bases, with 13 bases spanning the gap. CDR3 nucleotides: TGTGCCAGCACCCTCCGTAGGGGTGAAAAACTGTTTTTT. Translating gives CASTLRRGEKLFF.

This clone was observed once. The gene calls are TRBV11-3 and TRBJ2-3; 12 bases fit TRBD2. The ends lost 2 bases at V and 4 bases at J; junction bases unmatched: 7. CDR1 is SGHNT, CDR2 YENEEA, per germline. The CDR3 loop spans 17 amino acids. As DNA, the CDR3 is TGTGCCAGCAGCTTAAGGCCTAGCGGGGGGGTGGCAGATACGCAGTATTTT. Its translation is CASSLRPSGGVADTQYF.

The DNA for the CDR3 is TGTGCCAGCAGCGTAGTGGGGGGAATAGGCCGGGATGAGCAGTTCTTC. Its translation: CASSVVGGIGRDEQFF. The rearrangement joins TRBV9 to TRBJ2-1, with a tentative D call TRBD2 (6 bases). The V gene's germline CDR1 is SGDLS and CDR2 YYNGEE. This CDR3 is 16 amino acids long. Trimming stripped 0 bases from V and 8 bases from J, with 18 bases between.

The V call is TRBV25-1, the J call TRBJ1-1, with D perhaps TRBD1 (6 bases). Germline CDR1 is MGHDK and CDR2 is SYGVNS. The V gene lost 5 bases and the J gene lost 5 bases, with 15 bases spanning the gap. The CDR3 runs to 14 residues. CDR3 DNA: TGTGCCAGCAGTTCCCACCAGGGGTGGACTGAAGCTTTCTTT. Translation: CASSSHQGWTEAFF.

J is TRBJ1-1 and V is TRBV7-8; D is undetermined. V dropped 5 bases and J dropped 0 bases, with 7 bases sitting between them. Germline V gene data show CDR1 as SGHVS and CDR2 as FQNEAQ. This CDR3 has 13 amino acids. CDR3 in amino acids: CASSRQLNTEAFF. CDR3 nucleotides: TGTGCCAGCAGCCGTCAGTTGAACACTGAAGCTTTCTTT.

The rearrangement joins TRBV4-1 to TRBJ1-4, with D unclear. The V and J ends lost 1 base and 8 bases respectively, with 8 bases between them. The germline V gene has CDR1 MGHRA and CDR2 YSYEKL. This CDR3 comprises 13 residues. CDR3 coding DNA: TGCGCCAGCAGCCAAGTTAGGCGGGAAAAACTGTTTTTT. The encoded protein is CASSQVRREKLFF.

CDR3: CASSPTGLLNSPLHF. CDR3 sequence (DNA): TGTGCCAGCAGCCCAACGGGACTACTAAATTCACCCCTCCACTTT. The chain couples TRBV5-4 to TRBJ1-6, with D possibly matching TRBD1 (5 bases). The V end was cut by 4 bases, the J end by 7 bases, with 15 bases between. Germline CDR1 SGHNT, CDR2 YYREEE (reference sequence). The CDR3 sequence is 15 residues long. Looking up the rest from reference TRBV5-4 and TRBJ1-6 gives the full variable domain: ETGVTQSPTHLIKTRGQQVTLRCSSQSGHNTVSWYQQALGQGPQFIFQYYREEENGRGNFPPRFSGLQFPNYSSELNVNALELDDSALYLCASSPTGLLNSPLHFGNGTRLTVT.

This sequence joins TRBV3-1 (or the pseudogene TRBV3-2) and TRBJ2-5; 7 bases map to TRBD2. In germline, CDR1 is LGHDT, CDR2 YNNKEL (reference sequence). With V trimmed by 1 base and J by 5 bases, 10 bases remained unmatched. CDR3 length: 16 residues. The CDR3 DNA reads TGTGCCAGCAGCCAAGGGGGAGGGCGAGGTGGGGAGACCCAGTACTTC. It specifies CASSQGGGRGGETQYF.

The V gene is TRBV18, the J gene TRBJ2-1, with a possible D match to TRBD2 (6 bases). This CDR3 contains 14 residues. V shed 0 bases and J shed 9 bases, with 12 bases lying between them. Germline CDR1 reads KGHSH; CDR2 reads LQKENI. CDR3 loop: CASSPPEGRREQFF. CDR3 coding DNA: TGTGCCAGCTCACCACCGGAAGGGAGGCGTGAGCAGTTCTTC.

The V and J genes are TRBV28 and TRBJ2-7; D might be TRBD1 (5 bases). V gave up 11 bases and J gave up 0 bases, with 20 bases separating them. Per the germline V gene, CDR1 is MDHEN and CDR2 is SYDVKM. The CDR3 spans 15 residues. The CDR3 protein is CAATGAGRSSYEQYF. The CDR3, as DNA: TGTGCCGCCACAGGAGCTGGACGGAGCTCCTACGAGCAGTACTTC. Variable domain in full (rest from reference TRBV28 and TRBJ2-7): DVKVTQSSRYLVKRTGEKVFLECVQDMDHENMFWYRQDPGLGLRLIYFSYDVKMKEKGDIPEGYSVSREKKERFSLILESASTNQTSMYLCAATGAGRSSYEQYFGPGTRLTVT.

V gene TRBV6-2 or TRBV6-3 combines with J gene TRBJ2-4; TRBD1 matches at 10 bases. J gave up 9 bases and V 5 bases, and 10 bases lay outside the gene matches. The CDR3 has 15 amino acids. Germline V gives CDR1 MNHEY, CDR2 SVGEGT. The CDR3 sequence: CASSPTGTGVSIQYF. The CDR3 bases are TGTGCCAGCAGTCCAACCGGGACAGGGGTGAGCATTCAGTACTTC.

J is TRBJ2-1 and V is TRBV11-3; TRBD1 agrees at 7 bases. The CDR3 runs to 13 residues. J gave up 3 bases and V 8 bases, and 4 bases lay outside the gene matches. Germline CDR1 and CDR2: SGHNT and YENEEA. The CDR3 DNA follows: TGTGCCAGCGGCTGGACAGGCTACAATGAGCAGTTCTTC. This gives the protein CASGWTGYNEQFF.

The chain has TRBV29-1 and TRBJ2-7; TRBD1 might be the D (5 bases). The CDR3 loop spans 13 amino acids. Trimming removed 4 bases from V and 4 bases from J, with 14 bases in between. Germline assignment: CDR1 SQVTM and CDR2 ANQGSEA. DNA of the CDR3: TGCAGCGTTGGTCAGGGCGCTAAGTACGAGCAGTACTTC. This translates into CSVGQGAKYEQYF.